Following are 32 T cell receptor beta chains from one sample sequenced in a study of a mutant IDH1 vaccine in newly diagnosed glioma. As for time point: week 11, during vaccination. All doses held 300 ug of mutant IDH1 20-mer peptide, with topical imiquimod. The data were produced by immunoSEQ multiplex PCR, yet TCRdb's version contains in-frame clones alone and is incomplete. The profile shows 120,000 or so clones, over 75% of them singletons. No cognate antigen is known for these TCRs. The input for sequencing was PBMCs, taken from a glioma patient whose treatment included an IDH1 peptide vaccine. These receptors were collected from a man aged 35 to 55 with glioma.

V and J are TRBV10-3 and TRBJ2-6; D perhaps matches TRBD1 (6 bases). The germline V gene has CDR1 ENHRY and CDR2 SYGVKD. The germline V and J ends were trimmed by 3 bases and 2 bases, with 17 bases remaining between them. The CDR3 runs to 18 residues. CDR3 sequence: CAISETSTGGTGANVLTF. Here the CDR3 DNA reads TGTGCCATCAGTGAAACGTCGACAGGAGGTACTGGGGCCAACGTCCTGACTTTC.

Of note for this clone: In the same sample, other DNA sequences code for this CDR3. This chain connects TRBV7-2 to TRBJ2-3; D remains unclear. V was shortened by 5 bases and J by 0 bases, with 3 bases between the two germline ends. This CDR3 region has 12 residues. From germline, CDR1 is SGHTA and CDR2 FQGNSA. The CDR3 is CASSPSTDTQYF. CDR3 nucleotide sequence: TGTGCCAGCAGCCCGAGCACAGATACGCAGTATTTT.

This chain links TRBV6-5 with TRBJ2-2, with TRBD1 identical over 10 bases. Germline trimming cut 6 bases from V and 7 bases from J; bases unmatched to any gene: 8. Germline loops: CDR1 MNHEY, CDR2 SVGAGI. This CDR3 contains 15 residues. The CDR3 region is CASSHRTGGNGELFF. DNA for the CDR3: TGTGCCAGCAGCCATCGGACAGGGGGGAACGGGGAGCTGTTTTTT.

The gene calls are TRBV10-1 and TRBJ2-3; TRBD2 agrees at 14 bases. The CDR3 has 18 residues. Germline assignment: CDR1 WNHNN and CDR2 SYGVQD (reference sequence). The V segment lost 6 bases and the J segment 1 base; nucleotides outside the gene matches: 9. As DNA, the CDR3 is TGCGCCAGCAGCCTGGGACTAGCGGGGGCATGGGGCACAGATACGCAGTATTTT. Translation gives CASSLGLAGAWGTDTQYF.

This chain connects TRBV18 to TRBJ2-2; D gene unclear. V was pared by 6 bases and J by 6 bases, with 5 bases between. Germline V gene data show CDR1 as KGHSH and CDR2 as LQKENI. This CDR3 spans 11 amino acids. The CDR3 here is CASSDAGELFF. CDR3 DNA sequence: TGTGCCAGCTCTGATGCCGGGGAGCTGTTTTTT.

This clone came up once. The gene calls are TRBV6-6 and TRBJ1-1, with TRBD1 as a possible D gene (6 bases). This CDR3 has 14 residues. The germline V gene has CDR1 MNHNY and CDR2 SVGAGI (reference sequence). V lost 2 bases, J lost 7 bases, and 14 bases lay in between. The CDR3 DNA reads TGTGCCAGCAGTTACCCCGGGGACACACGTGAAGCTTTCTTT. Residues: CASSYPGDTREAFF.

This chain joins TRBV10-1 and TRBJ2-5, with 9 nucleotides matching TRBD2. This CDR3 comprises 15 residues. The ends lost 0 bases at V and 7 bases at J; junction bases unmatched: 6. Per germline, CDR1 WNHNN and CDR2 SYGVQD (reference sequence). This chain's CDR3 is CASSESAGGRGTQYF. CDR3 sequence (DNA): TGCGCCAGCAGTGAGTCGGCGGGGGGGCGCGGGACCCAGTACTTC.

This clone was detected once. This chain joins TRBV27 and TRBJ2-2; D gene uncertain. Germline CDR1 and CDR2: MNHEY and SMNVEV (reference sequence). The CDR3 has 13 amino acids. With 5 bases removed from V and 5 bases from J, the gap between germline ends came to 9 bases. The CDR3 loop reads CASSPTATGELFF. The CDR3 DNA is TGTGCCAGCAGTCCGACGGCTACCGGGGAGCTGTTTTTT.

The genes are TRBV30 and TRBJ2-7, with D perhaps TRBD2 (6 bases). This CDR3 spans 12 amino acids. The ends were cut back, 2 bases at V and 6 bases at J, with 11 bases in the middle. Germline assignment: CDR1 GTSNPN and CDR2 SVGIG (reference sequence). The CDR3 reads CAWSPGVGEQYF. The CDR3 nucleotides read TGTGCCTGGAGTCCGGGGGTCGGCGAGCAGTACTTC.

This clone has just a few counts. The rearrangement joins TRBV30 to TRBJ2-4; D gene ambiguous. This CDR3 has 11 amino acids. Deletions cut 4 bases from V and 0 bases from J, with 1 base between. Germline CDR1 is GTSNPN and CDR2 is SVGIG (reference sequence). CDR3 protein: CAWTAKNIQYF. The CDR3 DNA follows: TGTGCCTGGACAGCCAAAAACATTCAGTACTTC.

This chain joins TRBV5-6 and TRBJ2-3; 7 bases agree with TRBD2. Trimming removed 0 bases from V and 5 bases from J; junction bases left unmatched: 9. Germline V gene sequence: CDR1 SGHDT, CDR2 YYEEEE. The CDR3 runs to 16 residues. CDR3 sequence (DNA): TGTGCCAGCAGCTTGGCGGGAGGCCTAAGGGGAGATACGCAGTATTTT. As protein: CASSLAGGLRGDTQYF.

The chain combines TRBV27 with TRBJ2-3; D may correspond to TRBD1 or TRBD2 (5 bases each). Trimming removed 5 bases at V and 0 bases at J, with 15 bases between. The CDR3 is 16 residues long. CDR1 is MNHEY and CDR2 is SMNVEV in the germline V gene (reference sequence). This chain's CDR3 is CASSPPGTYSTDTQYF. The CDR3 nucleotides read TGTGCCAGCAGTCCCCCCGGGACCTATAGCACAGATACGCAGTATTTT.

V usage is TRBV10-3 and J usage is TRBJ2-5, with D unclear. From germline, CDR1 is ENHRY and CDR2 SYGVKD. This CDR3 is 13 amino acids long. V lost 9 bases and J 5 bases, leaving 16 bases between the germline ends. This CDR3 is CAMAPTRVETQYF. The CDR3, as DNA: TGTGCCATGGCCCCGACACGGGTCGAGACCCAGTACTTC.

The chain carries TRBV29-1 and TRBJ1-2; 7 bases line up with TRBD1. V gave up 3 bases and J gave up 4 bases; unmatched junction bases: 5. Germline CDR1 is SQVTM and CDR2 is ANQGSEA. The CDR3 extends over 13 amino acids. In nucleotides, the CDR3 is TGCAGCGTTGATGTGGACAGGTCCTATGGCTACACCTTC. The encoded protein is CSVDVDRSYGYTF.

The rearrangement links TRBV19 to TRBJ2-2, with TRBD2 matching 10 bases. V lost 3 bases to trimming and J lost 5 bases; unmatched junction nucleotides: 6. The CDR3 length is 16 residues. Per the germline V gene, CDR1 is LNHDA and CDR2 is SQIVND (reference sequence). The CDR3 DNA reads as TGTGCCAGTAGTATGGTAGGACTAGCGGAGACCGGGGAGCTGTTTTTT. Residues: CASSMVGLAETGELFF. Filled out from reference TRBV19 and TRBJ2-2, the complete variable domain reads DGGITQSPKYLFRKEGQNVTLSCEQNLNHDAMYWYRQDPGQGLRLIYYSQIVNDFQKGDIAEGYSVSREKKESFPLTVTSAQKNPTAFYLCASSMVGLAETGELFFGEGSRLTVL.

The rearrangement uses TRBV20-1 and TRBJ2-1; perhaps D is TRBD1 or TRBD2 (5 bases each). The germline V and J ends were trimmed by 5 bases and 12 bases, with 14 bases remaining between them. The CDR3 length is 11 residues. Germline CDR1 is DFQATT and CDR2 is SNEGSKA (reference sequence). The CDR3 loop reads CSAAPGTRQFF. In DNA form, the CDR3 reads TGCAGTGCTGCCCCAGGGACCAGGCAGTTCTTC.

This clone was counted a single time. This sequence joins TRBV30 and TRBJ2-3; perhaps TRBD2 as D (6 bases). V dropped 1 base and J dropped 2 bases, with 10 bases sitting between them. In germline, CDR1 is GTSNPN, CDR2 SVGIG (reference sequence). The CDR3 covers 14 residues. CDR3 sequence: CAWSAGGPTDTQYF. For the CDR3, the DNA is TGTGCCTGGAGTGCAGGAGGGCCCACAGATACGCAGTATTTT. The full variable domain, rest sourced from reference TRBV30 and TRBJ2-3, is SQTIHQWPATLVQPVGSPLSLECTVEGTSNPNLYWYRQAAGRGLQLLFYSVGIGQISSEVPQNLSASRPQDRQFILSSKKLLLSDSGFYLCAWSAGGPTDTQYFGPGTRLTVL.

The chain combines TRBV4-3 with TRBJ1-2, with a possible D match to TRBD1 (6 bases). V shed 0 bases and J shed 8 bases, with 13 bases lying between them. Germline-derived CDR1 and CDR2 are LGHNA and YSLEER. The CDR3 covers 14 residues. CDR3 coding DNA: TGCGCCAGCAGCCAAGACAGGGGACTAGGGGGCTACACCTTC. Protein product: CASSQDRGLGGYTF.

V usage is TRBV9 and J usage is TRBJ2-7; D not resolved. With 4 bases removed from V and 0 bases from J, the gap between germline ends came to 14 bases. The CDR3 loop spans 15 amino acids. The germline gives CDR1 SGDLS, CDR2 YYNGEE. Here the CDR3 reads CASSPSAQSSYEQYF. CDR3 DNA: TGTGCCAGCAGCCCCTCCGCACAGTCCTCCTACGAGCAGTACTTC.

The gene calls are TRBV7-6 and TRBJ2-3; tentative D call: TRBD1 (6 bases). The CDR3 has 16 residues. V was shortened by 1 base and J by 2 bases, with 13 bases between the two germline ends. Per the germline V gene, CDR1 is SGHVS and CDR2 is FNYEAQ. CDR3 in DNA: TGTGCCAGCAGCTTAGGGCAGGGGATAAACACAGATACGCAGTATTTT. Its protein product is CASSLGQGINTDTQYF.

V is TRBV7-2 and J is TRBJ2-5; weak D call: TRBD2 (6 bases). V lost 1 base to trimming and J lost 1 base, with 10 bases between them. The CDR3 length is 15 residues. From germline, CDR1 is SGHTA and CDR2 FQGNSA. The CDR3 loop reads CASSLDGLFQETQYF. CDR3 sequence (DNA): TGTGCCAGCAGCTTAGACGGACTATTCCAAGAGACCCAGTACTTC.

Here the CDR3 reads CSARQETQYF. The CDR3 nucleotides read TGCAGTGCTAGGCAAGAGACCCAGTACTTC. V and J are TRBV20-1 and TRBJ2-5, with no clear D. The V gene's germline CDR1 is DFQATT and CDR2 SNEGSKA (reference sequence). The CDR3 extends over 10 amino acids. V lost 3 bases and J lost 2, with 1 base in between.

V is TRBV6-6 and J is TRBJ2-5, with TRBD1 matching 7 bases. J lost 5 bases, V lost 5 bases, and 5 bases had no gene match. The CDR3 spans 13 residues. Germline V CDR1 and CDR2: MNHNY, SVGAGI (reference sequence). The CDR3 DNA sequence: TGTGCCAGCAGTCATACAGGGGTTGAGACCCAGTACTTC. Its protein product is CASSHTGVETQYF.

This clone was seen more than once but under ten times. The gene calls are TRBV27 and TRBJ1-2; D is perhaps TRBD1 (5 bases). Between the trimmed V and J ends, which lost 5 bases and 2 bases, there was a span of 9 bases. Germline CDR1 MNHEY, CDR2 SMNVEV (reference sequence). There are 13 residues in the CDR3. CDR3 bases: TGTGCCAGCAGTCTGAAGGGGAACTATGGCTACACCTTC. This sequence encodes CASSLKGNYGYTF.

This clone was observed once. The CDR3 region has the DNA TGTGCCAGCAGTAACCACAGGGAAGTAAACTATGGCTACACCTTC. Translating gives CASSNHREVNYGYTF. The V and J genes are TRBV6-5 and TRBJ1-2, with D possibly being TRBD1 (6 bases). Germline V gene sequence: CDR1 MNHEY, CDR2 SVGAGI. The CDR3 covers 15 residues. V lost 5 bases to trimming and J lost 2 bases, with 15 bases between them.

The chain recombines TRBV4-3 with TRBJ2-5; 9 positions match TRBD2. The DNA matches TRBJ2-7 better at its end, which makes the J call doubtful. This CDR3 comprises 14 residues. Germline V gives CDR1 LGHNA, CDR2 YSLEER. CDR3 loop: CASSQYSGGYEQYF. The CDR3, as DNA: TGCGCCAGCAGCCAATATAGCGGGGGTTACGAGCAGTACTTC.

The V and J genes are TRBV7-3 and TRBJ1-1; D ambiguous. Germline V gives CDR1 SGHTA, CDR2 FQGTGA. This CDR3 is built from 14 residues. V shed 4 bases and J shed 1 base, with 10 bases lying between them. CDR3 coding DNA: TGTGCCAGCAGCTCGGGAGGGAGGAACACTGAAGCTTTCTTT. As protein: CASSSGGRNTEAFF. Combining the CDR3 with reference TRBV7-3 and TRBJ1-1 gives the whole variable domain GAGVSQTPSNKVTEKGKYVELRCDPISGHTALYWYRQSLGQGPEFLIYFQGTGAADDSGLPNDRFFAVRPEGSVSTLKIQRTERGDSAVYLCASSSGGRNTEAFFGQGTRLTVV.

The V and J genes are TRBV4-3 and TRBJ2-5, with D tentatively TRBD2 (5 bases). Trimming removed 0 bases at V and 9 bases at J, with 8 bases between. Per germline, CDR1 LGHNA and CDR2 YSLEER. The CDR3 length is 12 residues. This chain's CDR3 is CASSQEGRAQYF. The CDR3 DNA is TGCGCCAGCAGCCAAGAGGGGAGAGCCCAGTACTTC.

In DNA form, the CDR3 reads TGTGCCAGCAGCGTAGAGGCAGGGGGGCTCTACGAGCAGTACTTC. This translates into CASSVEAGGLYEQYF. The J gene is TRBJ2-7, the V gene TRBV9, with D perhaps matching TRBD1 (7 bases). The CDR3 extends over 15 amino acids. CDR1 and CDR2 (germline): SGDLS, YYNGEE. V shed 0 bases and J shed 3 bases, with 13 bases lying between them. Using reference TRBV9 and TRBJ2-7 for the parts outside the CDR3, the full variable domain is DSGVTQTPKHLITATGQRVTLRCSPRSGDLSVYWYQQSLDQGLQFLIQYYNGEERAKGNILERFSAQQFPDLHSELNLSSLELGDSALYFCASSVEAGGLYEQYFGPGTRLTVT.

V usage is TRBV25-1 and J usage is TRBJ1-2; D remains unclear. Germline V CDR1 and CDR2: MGHDK, SYGVNS. Trimming removed 1 base from V and 4 bases from J, with 7 bases in between. The CDR3 is 13 amino acids. Here the CDR3 DNA reads TGTGCCAGCAGTGAATCACTTTCCTATGGCTACACCTTC. Protein: CASSESLSYGYTF.

This chain links TRBV5-1 with TRBJ2-1; TRBD1 agrees at 8 bases. Germline V lookup: CDR1 SGHRS, CDR2 YFSETQ. With 0 bases clipped from V and 5 bases from J, the junction kept 4 bases outside the gene matches. This CDR3 is built from 15 residues. CDR3 nucleotides: TGCGCCAGCAGCTTGGTTTCAGGGGGCAACAATGAGCAGTTCTTC. It is translated as CASSLVSGGNNEQFF.

This clone was counted a single time. J is TRBJ2-2 and V is TRBV6-6; 9 bases map to TRBD1. Per germline, CDR1 MNHNY and CDR2 SVGAGI (reference sequence). Trimming cost V 7 bases and J 1 base; bases outside gene matches: 7. This CDR3 comprises 16 residues. CDR3 in amino acids: CASNSGTGWNTGELFF. The DNA of the CDR3 is TGTGCCAGCAATAGTGGGACAGGGTGGAACACCGGGGAGCTGTTTTTT.